These T cell receptor beta chains were read from a single sample in a study of early T cells in non-severe SARS-CoV-2 infection. TCRdb reprocessed the 5' RACE reads with MiXCR, giving one entry per CDR3 protein. The sample lists fewer than 20,000 distinct CDR3 sequences, roughly 6% seen once, with 5.5% to 8% in the top ten. Sequenced input: whole blood. The receptors derive from an adult who was a healthcare worker with PCR-confirmed SARS-CoV-2 infection or an uninfected control (not recorded which). CDR3s include the opening cysteine and the closing phenylalanine or tryptophan. D genes are given only for firm matches. Expanded clones are given a class, and other clones once, few, many or no size at all.

J	V	size	D	DNA	CDR3
TRBJ2-1	TRBV7-9	few	TRBD2	TGTGCCAGCAGCCCGACTAGCGGGAGGGCCTACAATGAGCAGTTCTTC	CASSPTSGRAYNEQFF
TRBJ1-1	TRBV29-1	many	.	TGCAGCGGGGGATTGGGGAATAGGGACACTGAAGCTTTCTTT	CSGGLGNRDTEAFF
TRBJ2-3	TRBV6-5	many	.	TGTGCCAGCAGTTCCGTGGGTCGGGCGGATACGCAGTATTTT	CASSSVGRADTQYF
TRBJ2-3	TRBV20-1	many	.	TGCAGTGCTAGAGTTTTTGTCACAGATACGCAGTATTTT	CSARVFVTDTQYF
TRBJ2-2	TRBV6-1	few	.	TGTGCCAGCTTAGGGGTTGGTTGGGCCGGGGAGCTGTTTTTT	CASLGVGWAGELFF
TRBJ2-6	TRBV3-1	.	.	TGTGCCAGCTGCCAAGATCTCTCTGGGGCCAACGTCCTGACTTTC	CASCQDLSGANVLTF
TRBJ2-7	TRBV6-1	many	TRBD2	TGTGCCAGCAGTGAACCAGGACTAGCGGGAGGGTTCGAGCAGTACTTC	CASSEPGLAGGFEQYF
TRBJ2-2	TRBV7-9	many	.	TGTGCCAGCAGCGCTTCACAGGGTATCGGGGAGCTGTTTTTT	CASSASQGIGELFF
TRBJ2-1	TRBV20-1	many	.	TGCAGTGCTAGAGCGGGGAGTACCCCCAATGAGCAGTTCTTC	CSARAGSTPNEQFF
TRBJ2-2	TRBV6-4	.	TRBD2	TGTGCCAGCAGTGACGGGAGGGACACCGGGGAGCTGTTTTTT	CASSDGRDTGELFF
TRBJ2-5	TRBV20-1	few	.	TGCAGTGCCACCGCTCGGGAGACCCAGTACTTC	CSATARETQYF
TRBJ2-6	TRBV4-1	once	.	TGCGCCAGCAGCCAAGATAGTCCTAGCCCCACTGGGGCCAACGTCCTGACTTTC	CASSQDSPSPTGANVLTF
TRBJ2-1	TRBV4-2	many	TRBD2	TGTGCCAGCAGCCCCGAGACCGGGACTAGTGGTTACAATGAGCAGTTCTTC	CASSPETGTSGYNEQFF
TRBJ2-7	TRBV5-1	many	TRBD2	TGCGCCAGCAGCACAGGACTAGCGGGAGAAGTCGACGAGCAGTACTTC	CASSTGLAGEVDEQYF
TRBJ2-7	TRBV28	few	.	TGTGCCAGCAGCAATATCTACGAGCAGTACTTC	CASSNIYEQYF
TRBJ1-6	TRBV20-1	many	.	TGCAGTGCTAGACAGGAGATCTCACCCCTCCACTTT	CSARQEISPLHF
TRBJ2-1	TRBV21-1	many	.	TGTGCCAGCATCTCAAAACGGAATGAGCAGTTCTTC	CASISKRNEQFF
TRBJ2-7	TRBV20-1	many	TRBD2	TGCAGTGCTAGAGCTCCAGGACTAGCGGGGACTAGGTACGAGCAGTACTTC	CSARAPGLAGTRYEQYF
TRBJ1-6	TRBV2	few	.	TGTGCCAGCAGTGAATTACAGGGAACACCCCTCCACTTT	CASSELQGTPLHF
TRBJ2-5	TRBV11-2	many	TRBD2	TGTGCCAGCAGCTTAGATCGGGAGGGCTACTTGACGGCCCAGTACTTC	CASSLDREGYLTAQYF
TRBJ1-5	TRBV30	medium-sized	TRBD1	TGTGCCTGGAGTGTAGGGACAGGGATTCGTCAGCCCCAGCATTTT	CAWSVGTGIRQPQHF
TRBJ2-7	TRBV20-1	medium-sized	.	TGCAGTGCTAGAGTCCGGACTCCCCCCTACGAGCAGTACTTC	CSARVRTPPYEQYF
TRBJ2-3	TRBV7-2	medium-sized	.	TGTGCCAGCAGCTTAAGGCGAGATACGCAGTATTTT	CASSLRRDTQYF
TRBJ1-2	TRBV5-1	many	TRBD1	TGCGCCAGCAGCTTGGGACAGGGGAACTATGGCTACACCTTC	CASSLGQGNYGYTF
TRBJ2-1	TRBV28	many	TRBD2	TGTGCCAGCAGTTCCCCCCAACTAGCGGGGGCGAGGAGTGAGCAGTTCTTC	CASSSPQLAGARSEQFF
TRBJ2-7	TRBV5-4	few	.	TGTGCCAGCAGCTTGGGGTTTAGCGGCTACGAGCAGTACTTC	CASSLGFSGYEQYF
TRBJ2-1	TRBV12-3/TRBV12-4	many	TRBD2	TGTGCCAGCAGTTTAATCGGACTAGCCTCCTACAATGAGCAGTTCTTC	CASSLIGLASYNEQFF
TRBJ1-4	TRBV28	many	.	TGTGCCAGCAAAAGGCGGGCAGGAACTAATGAAAAACTGTTTTTT	CASKRRAGTNEKLFF